This T cell receptor (beta chain) was sequenced for a study of siplizumab effects on memory and regulatory T cells. Trimming removed 0 bases at V and 3 bases at J, with 7 bases between. The germline gives CDR1 SGHRS, CDR2 YFSETQ. The CDR3 consists of 15 residues. General study points: Researchers could map only a minor fraction of alloreactive clones to unstimulated subsets. In unstimulated cells, naive T cells appeared more diverse than memory T cells and seemed major alloresponse contributors. The study found that mappable alloreactive CD4+ clones averaged approximately 69% Treg-derived with siplizumab and approximately 27% in controls.

As regards this clone: The antigen is undetermined.

It was about 10^5 TCR templates that were assayed per sample. Sequenced by immunoSEQ multiplex PCR; TCRdb stores in-frame clones only, minus some. This sample yields roughly 68,000 clones, of which 95% to 98% are seen a single time; 0.095% belongs to the top ten. V gene TRBV5-1 combines with J gene TRBJ2-6; D is ambiguous. The sequenced sample was naive CD8+ T cells sorted from blood. This TCR was recovered from a human donor in good health. The CDR3 loop reads CASSLEGFGANVLTF. The DNA of the CDR3 is TGCGCCAGCAGCTTGGAGGGATTTGGGGCCAACGTCCTGACTTTC.